A single T cell receptor (beta chain) is shown here with its context. No antigen is known for it. CDR3 length: 14 amino acids. Germline values: CDR1 MGHDK, CDR2 SYGVNS. V was shortened by 3 bases and J by 7 bases, with 13 bases between the two germline ends. The record originates from a study of cytomegalovirus exposure and HLA in healthy donors. The PCR ran on 60 Vbeta and 13 Jbeta primers. The table came from immunoSEQ multiplex PCR; TCRdb's copy has only in-frame clones and leaves some out. Its clone listing holds 150,000 or so clones. Points from the study as a whole: Among the CMV-associated chains, a few were confirmed in vitro as specific for CMV antigens.

Sequenced sample: PBMCs. The sequence was collected from a woman aged 55-70 years in good health and CMV-seronegative. The chain joins TRBV25-1 to TRBJ1-5; tentatively, D is TRBD1 (5 bases). CDR3 in amino acids: CASSEFTGGQPQHF. In nucleotides, the CDR3 is TGTGCCAGCAGTGAGTTCACAGGTGGCCAGCCCCAGCATTTT.